The 29 T cell receptor beta chains reported below all come from one sample, sequenced in a study of blood T cell repertoires in COVID-19. Some clones are missing from TCRdb's copy, which holds only in-frame ones; the method was immunoSEQ multiplex PCR. The sample contains under 200,000 clones, 86% of which appear only once. Sequenced: peripheral blood. These receptors all stem from a man aged 50-59 years with active or convalescent COVID-19.

The chain is built from TRBV7-9 and TRBJ2-5; 11 bases agree with TRBD2. Germline CDR1 SEHNR, CDR2 FQNEAQ (reference sequence). V gave up 6 bases and J gave up 1 base; unmatched junction bases: 7. This CDR3 spans 16 amino acids. CDR3 loop: CASRELAGAIQETQYF. The CDR3, as DNA: TGTGCCAGCAGGGAACTAGCGGGAGCTATCCAAGAGACCCAGTACTTC.

The rearrangement joins TRBV9 to TRBJ2-5, with TRBD2 matching 8 bases. The CDR3 has 17 residues. Losses at the gene ends were 4 bases for V and 0 bases for J; bases not matched to a gene: 11. Germline V gives CDR1 SGDLS, CDR2 YYNGEE. The CDR3 here is CASSPRGRGAYQETQYF. The CDR3 DNA follows: TGTGCCAGCAGCCCTCGCGGGCGGGGGGCGTACCAAGAGACCCAGTACTTC.

The V call is TRBV6-2 or TRBV6-3, the J call TRBJ2-2; D uncertain. The V and J ends lost 5 bases and 2 bases respectively, with 12 bases between them. The CDR3 is 15 residues long. The germline V gene has CDR1 MNHEY and CDR2 SVGEGT. CDR3 sequence: CASSHPGSNTGELFF. The CDR3 DNA reads as TGTGCCAGCAGTCACCCGGGTTCTAACACCGGGGAGCTGTTTTTT.

The V and J genes are TRBV5-6 and TRBJ2-4; 10 bases line up with TRBD1. V gave up 4 bases and J gave up 9 bases; unmatched junction bases: 16. The CDR3 is 17 amino acids. Germline CDR1 reads SGHDT; CDR2 reads YYEEEE. DNA of the CDR3: TGTGCCAGCAGCCCCATACTGTCGGACAGGGGGGATGGCATTCAGTACTTC. This codes for CASSPILSDRGDGIQYF.

The rearrangement links TRBV29-1 to TRBJ1-1; D not resolved. The CDR3 runs 13 residues. V shed 5 bases and J shed 0 bases, with 10 bases lying between them. Germline V gives CDR1 SQVTM, CDR2 ANQGSEA. CDR3 sequence (DNA): TGCAGCGTTTCTCGGGTTTTGAACACTGAAGCTTTCTTT. This codes for CSVSRVLNTEAFF.

The J gene is TRBJ2-2, the V gene TRBV19; a possible D gene is TRBD1 (6 bases). This CDR3 comprises 15 residues. Germline V gene lookup returns CDR1 LNHDA and CDR2 SQIVND (reference sequence). V shed 6 bases and J shed 10 bases, with 21 bases lying between them. The CDR3: CASSGAYTGPSELFF. DNA for the CDR3: TGTGCCAGTAGCGGAGCCTACACAGGGCCCTCGGAGCTGTTTTTT.

The rearrangement links TRBV9 to TRBJ2-5; 7 nucleotides agree with TRBD1. V lost 3 bases and J lost 5; bases outside the gene matches: 19. From germline, CDR1 is SGDLS and CDR2 YYNGEE. The CDR3 is made up of 18 amino acids. The CDR3 region is CASSEIAGTEWSPETQYF. The CDR3 nucleotides read TGTGCCAGCAGCGAAATAGCCGGGACAGAATGGTCGCCTGAGACCCAGTACTTC.

The chain employs TRBV24-1 and TRBJ2-1; 11 bases line up with TRBD1. CDR3 size: 16 residues. V was pared by 5 bases and J by 7 bases, with 9 bases of the junction left unmatched. Germline V gives CDR1 KGHDR, CDR2 SFDVKD. CDR3 coding DNA: TGTGCCACCAGTGGCGTGCCGGGACAGGGGGTGAATGAGCAGTTCTTC. It translates to CATSGVPGQGVNEQFF.

The chain couples TRBV25-1 to TRBJ1-3, with no clear D. V shed 6 bases and J shed 1 base, with 4 bases lying between them. The germline gives CDR1 MGHDK, CDR2 SYGVNS. The CDR3 is 12 residues long. For the CDR3, the DNA is TGTGCCAGCAGGCAGTCTGGAAACACCATATATTTT. Translation: CASRQSGNTIYF.

This chain links TRBV20-1 with TRBJ2-3, with 8 bases matching TRBD2. CDR1 and CDR2 from the germline V gene are DFQATT and SNEGSKA (reference sequence). The V and J ends lost 3 bases and 0 bases, in that order; junction bases with no gene match: 11. The CDR3 totals 17 residues. CDR3 residues: CSASPFGGVTSTDTQYF. The CDR3 DNA reads TGCAGTGCTAGTCCTTTCGGGGGGGTCACTAGCACAGATACGCAGTATTTT.

This clone was detected only once. V usage is TRBV5-1 and J usage is TRBJ1-2, with D perhaps TRBD1 (5 bases). Germline V gene sequence: CDR1 SGHRS, CDR2 YFSETQ. This CDR3 region has 14 residues. The ends were cut back, 0 bases at V and 7 bases at J, with 13 bases in the middle. CDR3 sequence: CASSLVGGRGGYTF. CDR3 nucleotide sequence: TGCGCCAGCAGCTTGGTCGGGGGGAGAGGTGGCTACACCTTC.

This clone has a single count. The rearrangement uses TRBV7-2 and TRBJ2-3; 10 bases fit TRBD2. The V gene's germline CDR1 is SGHTA and CDR2 FQGNSA. Germline trimming cut 5 bases from V and 4 bases from J; bases unmatched to any gene: 6. CDR3 length: 15 amino acids. The CDR3 DNA is TGTGCCAGCAGCCAGAGGACTAGCGGATCAGATACGCAGTATTTT. This sequence encodes CASSQRTSGSDTQYF.

This chain connects TRBV10-3 to TRBJ2-1; 13 nucleotides agree with TRBD2. The CDR3 totals 16 residues. The V segment lost 11 bases and the J segment 7 bases; nucleotides outside the gene matches: 14. Germline-derived CDR1 and CDR2 are ENHRY and SYGVKD. The CDR3, as DNA: TGTGCCCTAAGGAGGGGAACTAGCGGGGGGGCGAATGAGCAGTTCTTC. Its protein is CALRRGTSGGANEQFF.

The chain has TRBV4-2 and TRBJ2-3; 10 positions agree with TRBD2. CDR1 and CDR2 (germline): LGHNA, YNFKEQ. V trimming: 4 bases; J trimming: 4 bases; junction bases outside the gene matches: 14. The CDR3 contains 18 residues. CDR3: CASSREGLAGVISDTQYF. CDR3 sequence (DNA): TGTGCCAGCAGCCGGGAGGGGCTAGCGGGAGTGATATCAGATACGCAGTATTTT.

V usage is TRBV7-3 and J usage is TRBJ2-3, with TRBD1 matching 7 bases. Germline-derived CDR1 and CDR2 are SGHTA and FQGTGA. CDR3 size: 17 residues. The junction had 11 bases not matched to a gene; V was cut back by 5 bases and J by 0 bases. CDR3 in DNA: TGTGCCAGCAGCACGGGGACAGAAGAAACTAGCACAGATACGCAGTATTTT. Amino acid sequence: CASSTGTEETSTDTQYF.

The chain has TRBV4-3 and TRBJ1-2; TRBD1 aligns across 9 bases. With 2 bases clipped from V and 7 bases from J, the junction kept 5 bases outside the gene matches. Looked up from germline, CDR1 is LGHNA and CDR2 is YSLEER. The CDR3 sequence is 14 residues long. CDR3 amino acids: CASSQLQGASGYTF. The CDR3, as DNA: TGCGCCAGCAGCCAACTACAGGGGGCTAGTGGCTACACCTTC.

The gene calls are TRBV18 and TRBJ1-1, with 7 bases that match TRBD1. V was clipped by 0 bases and J by 3 bases; unmatched bases: 10. Germline values: CDR1 KGHSH, CDR2 LQKENI. The CDR3 is made up of 17 amino acids. In DNA form, the CDR3 reads TGTGCCAGCTCACCACCCCTTCTACAGGGGTATTACACTGAAGCTTTCTTT. Translated: CASSPPLLQGYYTEAFF.

V is TRBV11-3 and J is TRBJ2-7, with 8 bases lining up with TRBD2. The CDR3 length is 14 residues. Per the germline V gene, CDR1 is SGHNT and CDR2 is YENEEA. The junction had 8 bases not matched to a gene; V was cut back by 5 bases and J by 5 bases. CDR3 DNA: TGTGCCAGCAGCACAGAGCGGGAGTCCAACGAGCAGTACTTC. Protein: CASSTERESNEQYF.

The chain joins TRBV9 to TRBJ1-1; TRBD1 matches 7 bases. The CDR3 loop spans 14 amino acids. V dropped 1 base and J dropped 5; count of bases not matched to a gene: 5. Germline V CDR1 and CDR2: SGDLS, YYNGEE. The CDR3 region is CASSVQGGATEAFF. In DNA form, the CDR3 reads TGTGCCAGCAGCGTACAGGGGGGAGCTACTGAAGCTTTCTTT. Variable domain in full (rest from reference TRBV9 and TRBJ1-1): DSGVTQTPKHLITATGQRVTLRCSPRSGDLSVYWYQQSLDQGLQFLIQYYNGEERAKGNILERFSAQQFPDLHSELNLSSLELGDSALYFCASSVQGGATEAFFGQGTRLTVV.

The genes are TRBV11-3 and TRBJ1-4; maybe TRBD1 (6 bases). The CDR3 totals 15 residues. Trimming removed 5 bases from V and 5 bases from J, with 15 bases in between. The germline V gene has CDR1 SGHNT and CDR2 YENEEA. CDR3 DNA sequence: TGTGCCAGCAGCGGGCAGGTGGGGGCGAATGAAAAACTGTTTTTT. It encodes CASSGQVGANEKLFF.

This clone appeared a single time. The gene calls are TRBV11-2 and TRBJ2-1; 15 nucleotides match TRBD2. Per germline, CDR1 SGHAT and CDR2 FQNNGV. V shed 4 bases and J 6 bases; nucleotides not matched to a gene: 7. There are 17 residues in the CDR3. CDR3 loop: CASSYTLGLAGGNEQFF. The DNA for the CDR3 is TGTGCCAGCAGCTATACATTGGGACTAGCGGGAGGCAATGAGCAGTTCTTC.

The chain joins TRBV14 to TRBJ1-6, with D maybe TRBD1 (5 bases). The CDR3 covers 15 residues. The germline V gene has CDR1 SGHDN and CDR2 FVKESK. The V gene lost 0 bases and the J gene lost 8 bases, with 11 bases spanning the gap. The CDR3 region is CASSQDGQGYSPLHF. CDR3 sequence (DNA): TGTGCCAGCAGCCAAGATGGGCAGGGCTATTCACCCCTCCACTTT.

The gene calls are TRBV28 and TRBJ1-2; 7 bases are shared with TRBD1. The CDR3 is 14 residues long. The junction had 11 bases not matched to a gene; V was cut back by 6 bases and J by 7 bases. Germline V CDR1 and CDR2: MDHEN, SYDVKM. The CDR3 region has the DNA TGTGCCAGCAGGTACACAGGGGTTAGTTTTGGCTACACCTTC. Amino acids: CASRYTGVSFGYTF.

The genes are TRBV19 and TRBJ2-5; D uncertain. The CDR3 sequence is 14 residues long. Trimming removed 2 bases at V and 2 bases at J, with 9 bases between. From germline, CDR1 is LNHDA and CDR2 SQIVND (reference sequence). The CDR3 here is CASSIQWSQETQYF. CDR3 sequence (DNA): TGTGCCAGTAGTATACAGTGGAGTCAAGAGACCCAGTACTTC. Based on the CDR3 plus reference TRBV19 and TRBJ2-5, the full variable domain is DGGITQSPKYLFRKEGQNVTLSCEQNLNHDAMYWYRQDPGQGLRLIYYSQIVNDFQKGDIAEGYSVSREKKESFPLTVTSAQKNPTAFYLCASSIQWSQETQYFGPGTRLLVL.

This clone occurred many times. The same CDR3 can be traced to other DNA sequences in this sample. This rearrangement joins TRBV19 to TRBJ1-5; possible D gene TRBD1, 5 bases. This CDR3 has 14 residues. V lost 2 bases and J 5 bases, leaving 10 bases between the germline ends. Germline CDR1 and CDR2: LNHDA and SQIVND (reference sequence). CDR3 nucleotides: TGTGCCAGTAGTATATGGACGGGGGATCAGCCCCAGCATTTT. The encoded protein is CASSIWTGDQPQHF. Looking up the rest from reference TRBV19 and TRBJ1-5 gives the full variable domain: DGGITQSPKYLFRKEGQNVTLSCEQNLNHDAMYWYRQDPGQGLRLIYYSQIVNDFQKGDIAEGYSVSREKKESFPLTVTSAQKNPTAFYLCASSIWTGDQPQHFGDGTRLSIL.

The CDR3 region has the DNA TGTGCCAGCAGTTACTCGTCAGGGTCGGACGGCTACACCTTC. Its protein is CASSYSSGSDGYTF. The V gene is TRBV6-5, the J gene TRBJ1-2, with D perhaps TRBD1 (5 bases). The germline V gene has CDR1 MNHEY and CDR2 SVGAGI. The length of the CDR3 is 14 residues. Trimming removed 0 bases at V and 8 bases at J, with 13 bases between.

The chain employs TRBV5-1 and TRBJ1-5; the match to TRBD1 covers 10 bases. Germline-derived CDR1 and CDR2 are SGHRS and YFSETQ. Germline trimming cut 6 bases from V and 6 bases from J; bases unmatched to any gene: 15. CDR3 length equals 17 residues. The CDR3 DNA follows: TGCGCCAGCACCCTTGCTCGTTCGACAGGGGGCTTTCAGCCCCAGCATTTT. Protein sequence: CASTLARSTGGFQPQHF.

V gene TRBV10-3 combines with J gene TRBJ1-6, with D tentatively TRBD1 (6 bases). Germline CDR1 reads ENHRY; CDR2 reads SYGVKD. This CDR3 contains 14 residues. V dropped 6 bases and J dropped 8 bases, with 14 bases sitting between them. The CDR3 sequence: CAIRNRVEDSPLHF. DNA for the CDR3: TGTGCCATCAGGAACAGGGTCGAGGATTCACCCCTCCACTTT.

The chain couples TRBV7-6 to TRBJ2-7, with D possibly TRBD1 on 6 matching bases. CDR3 length equals 13 residues. Trimming stripped 3 bases from V and 2 bases from J, with 8 bases between. Germline V CDR1 and CDR2: SGHVS, FNYEAQ. The CDR3 nucleotides are TGTGCCAGCAGCTTCGGACAGACCTACGAGCAGTACTTC. This gives the protein CASSFGQTYEQYF.